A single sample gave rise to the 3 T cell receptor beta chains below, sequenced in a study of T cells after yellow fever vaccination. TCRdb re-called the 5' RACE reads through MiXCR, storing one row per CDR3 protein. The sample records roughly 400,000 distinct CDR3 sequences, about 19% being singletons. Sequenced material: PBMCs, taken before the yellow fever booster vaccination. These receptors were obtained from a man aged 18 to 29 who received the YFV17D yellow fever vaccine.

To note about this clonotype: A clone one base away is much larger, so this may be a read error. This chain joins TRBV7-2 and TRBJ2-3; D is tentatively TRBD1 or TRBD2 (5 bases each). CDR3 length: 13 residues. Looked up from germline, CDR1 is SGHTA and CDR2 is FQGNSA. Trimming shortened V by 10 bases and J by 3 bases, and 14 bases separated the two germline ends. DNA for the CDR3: TGTGCCATTGGACATGGAGGTACAGATACGCAGTATTTT. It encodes CAIGHGGTDTQYF. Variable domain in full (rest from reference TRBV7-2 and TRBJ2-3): GAGVSQSPSNKVTEKGKDVELRCDPISGHTALYWYRQSLGQGLEFLIYFQGNSAPDKSGLPSDRFSAERTGGSVSTLTIQRTQQEDSAVYLCAIGHGGTDTQYFGPGTRLTVL.

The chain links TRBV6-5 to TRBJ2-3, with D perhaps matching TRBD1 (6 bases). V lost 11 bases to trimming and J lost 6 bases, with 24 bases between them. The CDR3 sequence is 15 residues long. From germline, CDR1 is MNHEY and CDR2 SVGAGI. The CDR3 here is CAPSGWTDMFDTQYF. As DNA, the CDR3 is TGTGCCCCCTCGGGGTGGACAGATATGTTTGATACGCAGTATTTT.

CDR3 DNA: TGTGCCAGCAGTGAATATTACCCGAACACTGAAGCTTTCTTT. It specifies CASSEYYPNTEAFF. V gene TRBV25-1 combines with J gene TRBJ1-1, with D hard to call. The V and J ends lost 0 bases and 1 base respectively, with 6 bases between them. This CDR3 comprises 14 residues. Germline CDR1 reads MGHDK; CDR2 reads SYGVNS. The full variable domain, its missing parts supplied by reference TRBV25-1 and TRBJ1-1, is EADIYQTPRYLVIGTGKKITLECSQTMGHDKMYWYQQDPGMELHLIHYSYGVNSTEKGDLSSESTVSRIRTEHFPLTLESARPSHTSQYLCASSEYYPNTEAFFGQGTRLTVV.